This T cell receptor beta chain was retrieved from a study of blood T cells in healthy people across ages. Every donor contributed about 10 milliliters of peripheral blood by blood draw. A J-beta primer mix and a sample-barcoded 5' primer were used in a second PCR of about 7 to 12 cycles. TCRdb ran MiXCR on the 5' RACE reads and lists one entry per CDR3 protein. The sample comprises 800,000 to 1,300,000 distinct CDR3 sequences, around 25% of which are singletons, and about 0.69% rests with the top ten. These data are also associated with another study on T cells of mothers and their children. That investigation notes: The output of TCR recombination is shaped by thymic selection similarly in related and unrelated pairs.

Source material: blood. The clonotype comes from a girl aged 2 to 10 in good health.

The CDR3 coding sequence is TGTGCCAGCAGCAATGGGGCTAGCGGGAACACCGGGGAGCTGTTTTTT. This gives the protein CASSNGASGNTGELFF. The genes are TRBV21-1 and TRBJ2-2; the D segment call TRBD2 is taken from the table without a DNA check. TRBV21-1 is tagged as a pseudogene. The CDR3 runs to 16 residues.